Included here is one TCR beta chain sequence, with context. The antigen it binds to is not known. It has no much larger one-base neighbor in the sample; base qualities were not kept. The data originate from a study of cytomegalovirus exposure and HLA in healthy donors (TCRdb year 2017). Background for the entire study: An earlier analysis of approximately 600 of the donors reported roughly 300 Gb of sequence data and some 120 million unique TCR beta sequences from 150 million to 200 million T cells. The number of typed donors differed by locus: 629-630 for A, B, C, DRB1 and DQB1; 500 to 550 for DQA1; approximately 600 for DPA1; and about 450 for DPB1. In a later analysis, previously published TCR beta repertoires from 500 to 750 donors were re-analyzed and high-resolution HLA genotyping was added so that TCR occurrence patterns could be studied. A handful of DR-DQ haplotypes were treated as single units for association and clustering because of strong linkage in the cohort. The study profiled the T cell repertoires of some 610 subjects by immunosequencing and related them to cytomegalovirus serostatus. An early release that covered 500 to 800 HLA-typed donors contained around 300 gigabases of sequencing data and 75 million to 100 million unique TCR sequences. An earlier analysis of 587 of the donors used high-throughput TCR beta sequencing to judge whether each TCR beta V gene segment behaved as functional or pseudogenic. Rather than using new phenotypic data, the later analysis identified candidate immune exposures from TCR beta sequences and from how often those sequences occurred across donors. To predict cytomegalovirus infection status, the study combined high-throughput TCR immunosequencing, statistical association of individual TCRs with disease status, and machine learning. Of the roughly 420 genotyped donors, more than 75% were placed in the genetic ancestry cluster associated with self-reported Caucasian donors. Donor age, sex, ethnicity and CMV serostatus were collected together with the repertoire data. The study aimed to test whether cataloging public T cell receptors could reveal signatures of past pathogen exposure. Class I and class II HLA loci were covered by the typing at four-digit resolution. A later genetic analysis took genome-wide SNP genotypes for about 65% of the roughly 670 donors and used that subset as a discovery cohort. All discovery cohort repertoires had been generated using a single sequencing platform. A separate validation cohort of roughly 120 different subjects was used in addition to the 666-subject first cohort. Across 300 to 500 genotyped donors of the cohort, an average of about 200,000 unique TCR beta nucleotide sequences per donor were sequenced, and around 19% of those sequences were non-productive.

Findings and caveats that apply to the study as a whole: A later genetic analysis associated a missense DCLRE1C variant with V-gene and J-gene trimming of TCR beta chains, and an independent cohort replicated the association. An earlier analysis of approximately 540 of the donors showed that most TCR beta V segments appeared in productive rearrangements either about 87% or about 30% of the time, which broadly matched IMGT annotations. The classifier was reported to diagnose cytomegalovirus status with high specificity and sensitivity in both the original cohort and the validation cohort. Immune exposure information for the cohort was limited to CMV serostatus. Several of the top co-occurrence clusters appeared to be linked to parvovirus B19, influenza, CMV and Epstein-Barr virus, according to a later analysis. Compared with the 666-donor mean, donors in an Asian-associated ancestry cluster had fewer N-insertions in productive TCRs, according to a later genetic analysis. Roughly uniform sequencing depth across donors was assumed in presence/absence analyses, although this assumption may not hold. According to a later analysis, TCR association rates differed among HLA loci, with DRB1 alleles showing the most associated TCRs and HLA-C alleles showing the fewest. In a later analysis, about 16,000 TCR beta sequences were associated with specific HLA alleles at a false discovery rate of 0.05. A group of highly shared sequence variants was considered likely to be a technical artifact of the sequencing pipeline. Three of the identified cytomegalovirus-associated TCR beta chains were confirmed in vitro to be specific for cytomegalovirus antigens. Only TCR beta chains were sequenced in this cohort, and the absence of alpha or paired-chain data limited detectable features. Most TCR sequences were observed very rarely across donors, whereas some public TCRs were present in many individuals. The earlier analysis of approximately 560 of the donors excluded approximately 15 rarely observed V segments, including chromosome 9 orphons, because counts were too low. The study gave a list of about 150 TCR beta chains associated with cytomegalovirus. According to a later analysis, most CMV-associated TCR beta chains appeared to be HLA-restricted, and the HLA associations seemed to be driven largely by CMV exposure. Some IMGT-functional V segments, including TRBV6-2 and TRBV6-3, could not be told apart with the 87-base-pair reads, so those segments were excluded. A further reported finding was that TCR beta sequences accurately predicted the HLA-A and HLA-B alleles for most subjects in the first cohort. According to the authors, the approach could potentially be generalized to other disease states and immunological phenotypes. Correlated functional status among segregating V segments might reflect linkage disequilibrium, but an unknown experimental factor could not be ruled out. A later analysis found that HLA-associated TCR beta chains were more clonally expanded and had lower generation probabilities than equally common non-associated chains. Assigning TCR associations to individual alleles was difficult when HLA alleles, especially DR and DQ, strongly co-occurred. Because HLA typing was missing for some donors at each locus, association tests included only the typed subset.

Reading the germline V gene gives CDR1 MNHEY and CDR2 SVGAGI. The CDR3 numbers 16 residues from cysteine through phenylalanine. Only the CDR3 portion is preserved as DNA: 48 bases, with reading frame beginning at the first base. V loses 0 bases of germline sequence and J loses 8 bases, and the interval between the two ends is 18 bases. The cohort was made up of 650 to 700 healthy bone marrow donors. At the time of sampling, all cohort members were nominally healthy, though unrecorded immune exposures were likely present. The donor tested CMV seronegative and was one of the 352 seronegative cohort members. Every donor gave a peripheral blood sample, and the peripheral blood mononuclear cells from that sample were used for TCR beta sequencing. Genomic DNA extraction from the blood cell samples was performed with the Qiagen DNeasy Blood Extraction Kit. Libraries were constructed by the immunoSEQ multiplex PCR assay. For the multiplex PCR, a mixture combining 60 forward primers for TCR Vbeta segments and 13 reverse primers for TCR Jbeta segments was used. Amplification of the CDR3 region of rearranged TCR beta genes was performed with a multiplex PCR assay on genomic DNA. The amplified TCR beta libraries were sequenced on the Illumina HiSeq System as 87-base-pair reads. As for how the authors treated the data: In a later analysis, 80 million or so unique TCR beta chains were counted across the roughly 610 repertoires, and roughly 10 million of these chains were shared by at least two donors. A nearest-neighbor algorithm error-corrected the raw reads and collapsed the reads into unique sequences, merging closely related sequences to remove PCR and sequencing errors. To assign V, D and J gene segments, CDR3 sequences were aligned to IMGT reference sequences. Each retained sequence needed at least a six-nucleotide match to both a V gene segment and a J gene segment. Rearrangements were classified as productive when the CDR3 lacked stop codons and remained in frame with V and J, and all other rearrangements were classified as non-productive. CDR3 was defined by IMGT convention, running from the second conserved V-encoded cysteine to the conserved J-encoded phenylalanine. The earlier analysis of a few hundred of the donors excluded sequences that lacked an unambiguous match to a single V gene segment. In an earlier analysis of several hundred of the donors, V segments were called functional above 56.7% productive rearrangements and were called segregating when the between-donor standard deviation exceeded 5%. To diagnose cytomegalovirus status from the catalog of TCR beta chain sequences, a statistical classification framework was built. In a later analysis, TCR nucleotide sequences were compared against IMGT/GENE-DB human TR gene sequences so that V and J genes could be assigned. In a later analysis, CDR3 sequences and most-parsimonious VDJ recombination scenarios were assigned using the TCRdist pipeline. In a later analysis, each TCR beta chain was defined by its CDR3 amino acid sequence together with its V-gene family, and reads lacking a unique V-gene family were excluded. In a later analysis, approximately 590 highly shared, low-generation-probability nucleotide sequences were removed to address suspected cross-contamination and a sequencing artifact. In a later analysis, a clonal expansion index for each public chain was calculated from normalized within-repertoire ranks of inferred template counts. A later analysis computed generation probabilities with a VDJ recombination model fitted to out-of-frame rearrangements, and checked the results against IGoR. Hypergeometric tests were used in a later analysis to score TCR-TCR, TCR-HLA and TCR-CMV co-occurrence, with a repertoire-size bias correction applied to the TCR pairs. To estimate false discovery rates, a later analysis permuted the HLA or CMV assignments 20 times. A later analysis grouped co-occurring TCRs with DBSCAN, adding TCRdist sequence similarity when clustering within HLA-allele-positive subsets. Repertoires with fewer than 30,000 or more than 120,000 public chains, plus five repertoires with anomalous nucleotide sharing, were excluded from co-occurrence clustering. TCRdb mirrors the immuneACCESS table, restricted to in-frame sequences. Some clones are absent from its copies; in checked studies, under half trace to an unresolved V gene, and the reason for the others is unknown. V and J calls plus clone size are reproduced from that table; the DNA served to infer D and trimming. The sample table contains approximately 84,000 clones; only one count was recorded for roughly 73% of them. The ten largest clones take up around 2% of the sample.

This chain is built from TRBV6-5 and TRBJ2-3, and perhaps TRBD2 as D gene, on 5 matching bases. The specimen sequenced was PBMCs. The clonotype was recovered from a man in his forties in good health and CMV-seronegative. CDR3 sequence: CASSYSSGSGEGTQYF. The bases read TGTGCCAGCAGTTACTCGAGTGGGTCAGGAGAGGGTACGCAGTATTTT.